Listed below are T cell receptor beta chains from one sample, sequenced in a study of blood T cell repertoires in COVID-19. Some clones are missing from TCRdb's copy, which holds only in-frame ones; the method was immunoSEQ multiplex PCR. The table includes about 64,000 clones, about nine tenths detected once. Source material: peripheral blood. The source is a man between 45 and 60 years old with active COVID-19. CDR3s leave out the opening cysteine and the closing phenylalanine or tryptophan.

TRBV3-1/TRBV3-2 | ASSPRGTEAF
TRBV10-1 | ASSESMAAGKGTQY
TRBV12-3/TRBV12-4 | ASSVVNTGELF
TRBV27 | ASSTLAGGGETQY
TRBV4-3 | ASSEGLGSGQYEQY
TRBV29-1 | SARLAEEQY
TRBV28 | ASRGRAKNIQY
TRBV6-5 | ASRSRGGSTGGYT
TRBV3-1/TRBV3-2 | ASRARDRTEQY
TRBV4-1 | ASSPGTGEGLY
TRBV15 | ATSVGLAGPTGELF
TRBV7-6 | ASSFEYEQF
TRBV5-1 | ASRIGANEKLF
TRBV28 | GEGGPNYGYT
TRBV7-3 | ASRVAGSYNEQF
TRBV7-3 | ASKDLNTGELF
TRBV5-4 | ASSLAGLAGATQY
TRBV7-9 | ASSLGAGPETQY
TRBV27 | ASSLEASGAGEQY
TRBV6-5 | ASGRTQPQH
TRBV6-5 | ASTYSGGAGNIQY
TRBV11-2 | ASSPRTGGLSGELF
TRBV9 | ASSIRTSGSNEQF
TRBV4-1 | ASSQGFREGQPQH
TRBV2 | ASSANDRGRLNDEQF
TRBV5-1 | ASSLTGTGGFVVLT
TRBV5-6 | ASSEQGWDSPLH
TRBV10-2 | ASTKEWRDRASYEQY
TRBV5-1 | ASSLVLETDTQY
TRBV5-1 | ASSPILASNTGELF
TRBV5-5 | ASSLSTVTYEQY
TRBV27 | ASTGSGSYNSPLH
TRBV18 | ASSPRRASSGNTIY
TRBV7-8 | ASSLATVFSPLH
TRBV25-1 | ASSEVVANEQF
TRBV18 | ASSKLAGGTNTGELF
TRBV4-2 | ASSRRGELF
TRBV28 | ASRFRGLAGAGELF
TRBV3-1/TRBV3-2 | ASSQVSDRGLAGTNEKLF
TRBV27 | ASSLSLPGLTGNTIY
TRBV5-4 | ASRPGTGQNTGELF
TRBV3-1/TRBV3-2 | ASSEAGGPTGETQY
TRBV6-5 | ASRRGQNYGYT
TRBV15 | ATSRDRDRVHEQY
TRBV4-3 | ASSQDLGSGRQY
TRBV7-9 | ASSLGSGTGLVWRGYT
TRBV6-2/TRBV6-3 | ASSYLENYGYT
TRBV6-5 | ASSLLGGRGEKLF
TRBV3-1/TRBV3-2 | ASSHARADTQY
TRBV24-1 | ATSDPHGGEQDTQY
TRBV5-1 | ASSLTGESYRLF
TRBV18 | ASSPSRFGTDTQY
TRBV19 | ASSSRTGGSNSPLH
TRBV5-1 | ASSLRAGDTDTQY
TRBV5-6 | ASSLFRVDPNTEAF
TRBV5-6 | ASSLRRFGGNQPQH